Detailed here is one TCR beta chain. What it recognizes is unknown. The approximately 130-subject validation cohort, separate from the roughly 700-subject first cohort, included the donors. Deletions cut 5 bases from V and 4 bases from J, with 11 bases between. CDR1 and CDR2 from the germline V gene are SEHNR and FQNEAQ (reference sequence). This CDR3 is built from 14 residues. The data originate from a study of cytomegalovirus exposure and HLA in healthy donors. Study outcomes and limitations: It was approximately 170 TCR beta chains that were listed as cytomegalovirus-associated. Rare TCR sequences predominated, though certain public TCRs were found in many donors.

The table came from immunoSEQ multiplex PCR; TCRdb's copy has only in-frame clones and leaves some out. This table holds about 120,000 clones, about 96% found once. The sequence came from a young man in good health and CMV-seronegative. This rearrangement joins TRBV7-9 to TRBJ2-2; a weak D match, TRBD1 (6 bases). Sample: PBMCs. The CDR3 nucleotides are TGTGCCAGCAGCCAACCACAGGGCACCGGGGAGCTGTTTTTT. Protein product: CASSQPQGTGELFF. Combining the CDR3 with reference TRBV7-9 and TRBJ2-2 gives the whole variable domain DTGVSQNPRHKITKRGQNVTFRCDPISEHNRLYWYRQTLGQGPEFLTYFQNEAQLEKSRLLSDRFSAERPKGSFSTLEIQRTEQGDSAMYLCASSQPQGTGELFFGEGSRLTVL.